Presented here are 14 T cell receptor beta chains from one specimen sequenced in a study of T cell repertoires in cytomegalovirus infection. The antigens of these receptors remain unknown. TCRdb used MiXCR to reprocess the reads, holding one entry per CDR3 protein. The table lists some 700,000 distinct CDR3 sequences, roughly 36% of them singletons. Sample: cultured PBMCs, taken from culture after CMV antigen stimulation. These receptor sequences come from a human donor in good health (CMV status not recorded). Some clones in this sample may be carry-over from other donors' samples.

This clonotype has a count of ten or more. This chain links TRBV7-2 with TRBJ1-6, with D perhaps TRBD1 (5 bases). With 4 bases removed from V and 10 bases from J, the gap between germline ends came to 14 bases. The CDR3 covers 14 residues. Germline V gives CDR1 SGHTA, CDR2 FQGNSA. CDR3 protein: CASSSSRGGSPLHF. The CDR3 DNA follows: TGTGCCAGCAGCTCAAGTAGGGGCGGCTCACCCCTCCACTTT.

This clonotype turned up a few times. V usage is TRBV5-1 and J usage is TRBJ2-7, with D possibly being TRBD1 or TRBD2 (5 bases each). V gave up 0 bases and J gave up 2 bases, with 12 bases separating them. The CDR3 totals 15 residues. The germline V gene has CDR1 SGHRS and CDR2 YFSETQ. Here the CDR3 reads CASSLEGRGAYEQYF. The DNA for the CDR3 is TGCGCCAGCAGCTTGGAGGGCCGAGGGGCCTACGAGCAGTACTTC.

The CDR3 loop is CASSQDLQSSYEQYF. In nucleotides, the CDR3 is TGCGCCAGCAGCCAAGACCTACAGAGCTCCTACGAGCAGTACTTC. The rearrangement joins TRBV4-3 to TRBJ2-7; no firm D call. In germline, CDR1 is LGHNA, CDR2 YSLEER. The CDR3 has 15 amino acids. V dropped 0 bases and J dropped 0 bases, with 9 bases sitting between them.

V usage is TRBV7-9 and J usage is TRBJ2-7; D is possibly TRBD1 (6 bases). This CDR3 region has 13 residues. V was pared by 5 bases and J by 3 bases, with 11 bases between. The germline CDR1 and CDR2 sequences are SEHNR and FQNEAQ (reference sequence). The CDR3 DNA reads as TGTGCCAGCAGCCTAGGACAGTACTACGAGCAGTACTTC. Amino acid sequence: CASSLGQYYEQYF.

This clonotype was seen a few times. The chain couples TRBV14 to TRBJ2-7, with TRBD2 identical over 10 bases. Unmatched junction bases numbered 9, after V lost 3 bases and J lost 4 bases. This CDR3 is built from 16 residues. Looked up from germline, CDR1 is SGHDN and CDR2 is FVKESK. DNA for the CDR3: TGTGCCAGCAGCCAGGGACCGGGACTAGCGCGATACGAGCAGTACTTC. Translated, it gives CASSQGPGLARYEQYF.

This clonotype has more than one count but fewer than ten. The chain has TRBV7-2 and TRBJ1-6; the match to TRBD1 covers 7 bases. CDR1 is SGHTA and CDR2 is FQGNSA in the germline V gene. J gave up 10 bases and V 4 bases, and 4 bases lay outside the gene matches. This CDR3 contains 13 residues. CDR3: CASSYDRESPLHF. The CDR3 coding sequence is TGTGCCAGCAGCTACGACAGGGAATCACCCCTCCACTTT. The full variable domain, with the rest looked up from reference TRBV7-2 and TRBJ1-6, is GAGVSQSPSNKVTEKGKDVELRCDPISGHTALYWYRQSLGQGLEFLIYFQGNSAPDKSGLPSDRFSAERTGGSVSTLTIQRTQQEDSAVYLCASSYDRESPLHFGNGTRLTVT.

V is TRBV5-4 and J is TRBJ2-7; 9 bases fit TRBD2. The CDR3 length is 15 residues. CDR1 is SGHNT, CDR2 YYREEE, per germline (reference sequence). The trim removed 0 bases at V and 6 bases at J, leaving 7 bases unmatched. The CDR3 is CASSLAVAGEPEQYF. The DNA for the CDR3 is TGTGCCAGCAGCTTGGCGGTAGCGGGAGAACCCGAGCAGTACTTC.

The chain uses TRBV7-2 and TRBJ2-3, with 9 bases lining up with TRBD2. Germline V gene lookup returns CDR1 SGHTA and CDR2 FQGNSA. V was clipped by 7 bases and J by 5 bases; unmatched bases: 13. This CDR3 comprises 16 residues. The CDR3 loop is CASIHSGTSRKDTQYF. The CDR3 DNA reads TGTGCCAGCATCCACTCCGGGACTAGCAGGAAAGATACGCAGTATTTT.

V gene TRBV29-1 combines with J gene TRBJ1-3; weak D call: TRBD1 (5 bases). With 7 bases removed from V and 4 bases from J, the gap between germline ends came to 14 bases. Germline V gene sequence: CDR1 SQVTM, CDR2 ANQGSEA. CDR3 length equals 13 residues. CDR3 DNA: TGCAGCGGGCGGGGGACGCGAGGAAACACCATATATTTT. It encodes CSGRGTRGNTIYF.

The CDR3 sequence is CASSTYREETQYF. The DNA for the CDR3 is TGTGCCAGTAGTACCTACAGGGAAGAGACCCAGTACTTC. J is TRBJ2-5 and V is TRBV19; D perhaps matches TRBD1 (6 bases). The V end lost 4 bases, the J end lost 3 bases, and 9 bases lay between the germline ends. CDR3 length equals 13 residues. The germline gives CDR1 LNHDA, CDR2 SQIVND (reference sequence).

This chain connects TRBV6-5 to TRBJ2-2; TRBD1 matches 11 bases. Per the germline V gene, CDR1 is MNHEY and CDR2 is SVGAGI. This CDR3 has 15 residues. Trimming cost V 6 bases and J 4 bases; bases outside gene matches: 4. CDR3 nucleotide sequence: TGTGCCAGCAGAGGACAGGGGGCGATCACCGGGGAGCTGTTTTTT. As protein: CASRGQGAITGELFF.

This clonotype was recorded a few times. The chain couples TRBV4-3 to TRBJ1-5; no reliable D call. With 0 bases removed from V and 3 bases from J, the gap between germline ends came to 3 bases. Germline values: CDR1 LGHNA, CDR2 YSLEER. The CDR3 runs 13 residues. The CDR3 DNA is TGCGCCAGCAGCCAAGAACTCAATCAGCCCCAGCATTTT. Its translation is CASSQELNQPQHF.

The rearrangement joins TRBV6-1 to TRBJ2-5; tentatively, D is TRBD2 (6 bases). This CDR3 comprises 14 residues. V lost 1 base, J lost 7 bases, and 13 bases lay in between. The V gene's germline CDR1 is MNHNS and CDR2 SASEGT. CDR3 DNA: TGTGCCAGCAGTGAAGGAGGAAATAGCGGGACCCAGTACTTC. Translating gives CASSEGGNSGTQYF.

This clonotype has a count of ten or more. The J gene is TRBJ2-1, the V gene TRBV7-6, with 10 bases fitting TRBD2. The germline V gene has CDR1 SGHVS and CDR2 FNYEAQ. Trimming removed 5 bases from V and 5 bases from J; junction bases left unmatched: 15. The CDR3 totals 18 residues. In DNA form, the CDR3 reads TGTGCCAGCAGCCTCCTAGCGGGAGCGGGGAAGGGAGACAATGAGCAGTTCTTC. It encodes CASSLLAGAGKGDNEQFF.